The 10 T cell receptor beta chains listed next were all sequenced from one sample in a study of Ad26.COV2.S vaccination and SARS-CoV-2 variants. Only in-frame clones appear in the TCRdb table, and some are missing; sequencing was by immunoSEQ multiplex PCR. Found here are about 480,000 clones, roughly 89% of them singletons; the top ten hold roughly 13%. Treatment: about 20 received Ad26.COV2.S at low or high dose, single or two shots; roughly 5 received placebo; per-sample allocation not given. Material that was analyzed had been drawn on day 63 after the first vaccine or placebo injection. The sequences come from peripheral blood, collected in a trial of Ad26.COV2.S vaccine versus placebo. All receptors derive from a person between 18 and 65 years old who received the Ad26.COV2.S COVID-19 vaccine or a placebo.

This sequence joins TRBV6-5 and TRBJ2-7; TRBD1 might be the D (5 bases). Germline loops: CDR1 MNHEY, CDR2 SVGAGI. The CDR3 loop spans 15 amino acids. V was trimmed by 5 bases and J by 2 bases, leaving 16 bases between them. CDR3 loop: CASSISPGQPYEQYF. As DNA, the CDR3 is TGTGCCAGCAGTATCTCGCCCGGACAACCCTACGAGCAGTACTTC.

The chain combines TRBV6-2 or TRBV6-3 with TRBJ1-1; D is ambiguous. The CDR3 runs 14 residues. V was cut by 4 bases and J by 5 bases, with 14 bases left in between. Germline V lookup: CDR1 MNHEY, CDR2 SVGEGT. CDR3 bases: TGTGCCAGCAGTTGGACTGAGTGGGTGACTGAAGCTTTCTTT. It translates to CASSWTEWVTEAFF.

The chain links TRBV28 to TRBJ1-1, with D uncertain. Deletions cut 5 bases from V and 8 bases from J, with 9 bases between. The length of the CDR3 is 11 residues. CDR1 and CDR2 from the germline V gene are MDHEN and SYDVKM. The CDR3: CASSEGGEAFF. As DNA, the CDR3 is TGTGCCAGCAGTGAGGGCGGCGAAGCTTTCTTT.

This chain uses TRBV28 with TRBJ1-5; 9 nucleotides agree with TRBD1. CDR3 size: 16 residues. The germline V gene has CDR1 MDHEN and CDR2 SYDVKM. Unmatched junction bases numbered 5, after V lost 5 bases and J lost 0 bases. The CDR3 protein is CASSRGTGISNQPQHF. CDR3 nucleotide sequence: TGTGCCAGCAGTCGGGGGACAGGGATTAGCAATCAGCCCCAGCATTTT.

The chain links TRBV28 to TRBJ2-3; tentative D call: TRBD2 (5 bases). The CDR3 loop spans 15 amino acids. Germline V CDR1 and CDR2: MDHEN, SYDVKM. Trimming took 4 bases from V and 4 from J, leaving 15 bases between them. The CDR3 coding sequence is TGTGCCAGCAGTTCCACCCCCCCCGGGGCAGATACGCAGTATTTT. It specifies CASSSTPPGADTQYF. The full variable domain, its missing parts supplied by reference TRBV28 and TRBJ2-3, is DVKVTQSSRYLVKRTGEKVFLECVQDMDHENMFWYRQDPGLGLRLIYFSYDVKMKEKGDIPEGYSVSREKKERFSLILESASTNQTSMYLCASSSTPPGADTQYFGPGTRLTVL.

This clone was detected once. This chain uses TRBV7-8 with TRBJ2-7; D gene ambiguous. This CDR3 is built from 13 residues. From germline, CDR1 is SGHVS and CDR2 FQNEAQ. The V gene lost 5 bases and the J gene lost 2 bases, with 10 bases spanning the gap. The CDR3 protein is CASSPGGPYEQYF. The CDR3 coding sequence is TGTGCCAGCAGCCCAGGTGGCCCCTACGAGCAGTACTTC.

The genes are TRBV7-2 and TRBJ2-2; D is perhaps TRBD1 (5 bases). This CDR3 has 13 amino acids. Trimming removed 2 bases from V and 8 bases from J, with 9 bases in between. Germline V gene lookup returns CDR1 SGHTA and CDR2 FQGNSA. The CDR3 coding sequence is TGTGCCAGCAGCTTATTAGGGGCAGGGGAGCTGTTTTTT. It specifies CASSLLGAGELFF.

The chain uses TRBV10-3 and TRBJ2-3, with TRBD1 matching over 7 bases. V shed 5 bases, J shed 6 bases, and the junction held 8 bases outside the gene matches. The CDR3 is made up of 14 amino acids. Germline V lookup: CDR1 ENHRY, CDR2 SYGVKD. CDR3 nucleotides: TGTGCCATCAGTCGACAGGGTGGGACGGATACGCAGTATTTT. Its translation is CAISRQGGTDTQYF.

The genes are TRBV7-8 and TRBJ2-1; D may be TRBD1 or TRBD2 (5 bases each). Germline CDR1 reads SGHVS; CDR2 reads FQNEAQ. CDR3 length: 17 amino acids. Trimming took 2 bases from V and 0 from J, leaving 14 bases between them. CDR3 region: CASSLTPAGSSYNEQFF. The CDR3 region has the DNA TGTGCCAGCAGCTTAACCCCGGCAGGGAGCTCCTACAATGAGCAGTTCTTC.

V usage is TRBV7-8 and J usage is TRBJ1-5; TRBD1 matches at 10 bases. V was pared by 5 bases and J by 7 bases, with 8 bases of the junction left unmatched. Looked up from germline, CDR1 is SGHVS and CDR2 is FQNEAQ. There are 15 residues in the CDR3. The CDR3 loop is CASSPGQGVDQPQHF. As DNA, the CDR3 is TGTGCCAGCAGCCCCGGACAGGGGGTAGACCAGCCCCAGCATTTT.